Listed below are T cell receptor beta chains from one sample, sequenced in a study of T cell changes during pregnancy in multiple sclerosis. Assay used: immunoSEQ multiplex PCR; TCRdb lists only in-frame clones, some missing. This sample carries about 80,000 clones, around 94% of them seen once, and the ten largest clones take more than 0.75%. The sample in question was peripheral blood, obtained in the second trimester of pregnancy. These receptors all stem from a female donor in good health, enrolled as a control in a pregnancy study. Both conserved end residues are part of each CDR3. A D gene is named only where the DNA matches it firmly. Expanded clones get a size class; other rows say once, few or many, or leave the size out.

d_call | j_call | v_call | clone_size | cdr3_nt | cdr3_aa
NA | TRBJ2-3 | TRBV27 | NA | TGTGCCAGCAGTTTCTCAGATACGCAGTATTTT | CASSFSDTQYF
TRBD2 | TRBJ2-2 | TRBV6-1 | few | TGTGCCAGCAGCTTGACTAGCGGGAGCACCGGGGAGCTGTTTTTT | CASSLTSGSTGELFF
NA | TRBJ2-1 | TRBV5-1 | NA | TGCGCCAGCAGCTTGGCTTTAGTTGGGGGGATGGGGGATGAGCAGTTCTTC | CASSLALVGGMGDEQFF
NA | TRBJ2-1 | TRBV14 | NA | TGTGCCAGCAGCCCGGGGGACTTCCTTTTTGAGCAGTTCTTC | CASSPGDFLFEQFF
TRBD2 | TRBJ2-5 | TRBV5-1 | NA | TGCGCCAGCAGCAACGGGAGGGCGGGAGTCGCCGAGACCCAGTACTTC | CASSNGRAGVAETQYF
NA | TRBJ1-4 | TRBV28 | NA | TGTGCCAGCAGTCGGGGGGAGGAAAAACTGTTTTTT | CASSRGEEKLFF
TRBD2 | TRBJ2-2 | TRBV7-9 | NA | TGTGCCAGCCTACGGACTAGAGGGGCCGGGGAGCTGTTTTTT | CASLRTRGAGELFF
TRBD2 | TRBJ2-7 | TRBV6-5 | NA | TGTGCCAGCAGTTCTTTCGGACTAGGGCTGGCATACTTC | CASSSFGLGLAYF
TRBD1 | TRBJ1-3 | TRBV28 | NA | TGTGCCACTCGACAGGGAGCTGGAAACACCATATATTTT | CATRQGAGNTIYF
TRBD1 | TRBJ1-4 | TRBV29-1 | once | TGCAGCGTTCGTGGGACAGGGGGCATGGGTGAAAAACTGTTTTTT | CSVRGTGGMGEKLFF
TRBD2 | TRBJ2-1 | TRBV9 | NA | TGTGCCAGCAGCGTAGCTAGCGGGAGAATATACAATGAGCAGTTCTTC | CASSVASGRIYNEQFF
TRBD1 | TRBJ1-2 | TRBV29-1 | NA | TGCAGCGTTTACCGGGACAGGGACTATGGCTACACCTTC | CSVYRDRDYGYTF
TRBD2 | TRBJ2-1 | TRBV7-2 | NA | TGTGCCAGCAGCTATCTAGCGGGAGGGCCCGTCAATGAGCAGTTCTTC | CASSYLAGGPVNEQFF
TRBD1 | TRBJ1-2 | TRBV27 | NA | TGTGCCAGCAGTTTATGGACAGGGGAGGGCTACACCTTC | CASSLWTGEGYTF
NA | TRBJ1-1 | TRBV11-1 | NA | TGTGCCAGCAGCGACTCTAAGTACACTGAAGCTTTCTTT | CASSDSKYTEAFF
NA | TRBJ2-1 | TRBV19 | NA | TGTGCCAGTAGTATTGAGATTTCAGGCGGGGATGAGCAGTTCTTC | CASSIEISGGDEQFF
NA | TRBJ2-2 | TRBV4-1 | NA | TGCGCCAGCAGCCAACCCCTGGGCGGGTTTAACACCGGGGAGCTGTTTTTT | CASSQPLGGFNTGELFF
NA | TRBJ2-7 | TRBV30 | NA | TGTGCCTGGAGTGTACGCGGGAACTACGAGCAGTACTTC | CAWSVRGNYEQYF
TRBD1 | TRBJ1-1 | TRBV7-2 | once | TGTGCCAGCAGCGGACAGGGATTGAACACTGAAGCTTTCTTT | CASSGQGLNTEAFF
NA | TRBJ1-2 | TRBV4-1 | NA | TGCGCCAGCAGCCAACTGGAAAGGGGCTATGGCTACACCTTC | CASSQLERGYGYTF
TRBD2 | TRBJ2-4 | TRBV5-4 | NA | TGTGCCAGCAGCTGGAGAGGGACTAGCGGGAGGTCGGGGCCCAAAAACATTCAGTACTTC | CASSWRGTSGRSGPKNIQYF
TRBD2 | TRBJ2-3 | TRBV5-3 | NA | TGTGCCAAGAACCCCCATAGCGGGAGGTTGGAAGATACGCAGTATTTT | CAKNPHSGRLEDTQYF
NA | TRBJ2-2 | TRBV11-1 | NA | TGTGCCAGCAGCCCGGGAGTCACCGGGGAGCTGTTTTTT | CASSPGVTGELFF
TRBD1 | TRBJ1-1 | TRBV19 | NA | TGTGCCAGTAGTATAGATCGGGCAGGGGGAGGCACTGAAGCTTTCTTT | CASSIDRAGGGTEAFF
TRBD1 | TRBJ1-2 | TRBV6-4 | NA | TGTGCCAGCAGTGGGGACAACAGGGGCTTAGGTGGCTACACCTTC | CASSGDNRGLGGYTF
NA | TRBJ2-1 | TRBV20-1 | once | TGCGGCGTGGAGTTGAATGAGCAGTTCTTC | CGVELNEQFF
TRBD1 | TRBJ2-5 | TRBV2 | NA | TGTGCCAGCGGGAAAACAGGGGTAAAGGACGAGACCCAGTACTTC | CASGKTGVKDETQYF
NA | TRBJ1-5 | TRBV2 | NA | TGTGCCAGCAGGGAGAGCAATCAGCCCCAGCATTTT | CASRESNQPQHF
NA | TRBJ2-7 | TRBV9 | NA | TGTGCCAGCAGCGTAGATTTAAGGGGAATAGACGAGCAGTACTTC | CASSVDLRGIDEQYF
NA | TRBJ2-7 | TRBV6-1 | NA | TGTGCCAGCAGTGAAGGGGAGTACGAGCAGTACTTC | CASSEGEYEQYF
NA | TRBJ2-7 | TRBV28 | few | TGTGCCAGCAGTTTAGGCAACTACGAGCAGTACTTC | CASSLGNYEQYF
NA | TRBJ2-7 | TRBV7-8 | few | TGTGCCAGCAGCCTCCGGGACAATTCCTACGAGCAGTACTTC | CASSLRDNSYEQYF
TRBD1 | TRBJ2-7 | TRBV6-5 | NA | TGTGCCAGCAGTTACATGCGGACAGGCTACGAGCAGTACTTC | CASSYMRTGYEQYF
TRBD2 | TRBJ2-7 | TRBV28 | NA | TGTGCCAGCAGTTTACCCCTCGGGCTAGCGGGAGGTTCCTCCTACGAGCAGTACTTC | CASSLPLGLAGGSSYEQYF
TRBD1 | TRBJ2-2 | TRBV5-1 | NA | TGCGCCAGCAGCTTGGCAGGGGGAGAGCTGTTTTTT | CASSLAGGELFF
NA | TRBJ2-1 | TRBV5-1 | NA | TGCGCCAGCAGCTTCATCAGGGTGATCTTCTACAATGAGCAGTTCTTC | CASSFIRVIFYNEQFF
TRBD2 | TRBJ2-7 | TRBV5-4 | NA | TGTGCCAGCAGCTGGGGCCCCCCGGAGCGGGAGGGCGGGTACGAGCAGTACTTC | CASSWGPPEREGGYEQYF
NA | TRBJ2-7 | TRBV6-6 | NA | TGTGCCAGCAGTTACTTGGCAGGCGCACCCTACGAGCAGTACTTC | CASSYLAGAPYEQYF
NA | TRBJ2-1 | TRBV4-1 | NA | TGCGCCAGCAGCCAAGATAATAGCCGCCGTTACAATGAGCAGTTCTTC | CASSQDNSRRYNEQFF
NA | TRBJ2-1 | TRBV5-1 | NA | TGCGCCAGCAGCGATGGACAGCCGATCTTTGAGCAGTTCTTC | CASSDGQPIFEQFF
TRBD2 | TRBJ2-3 | TRBV12-5 | NA | TGTGCTAGTGGCCTGAGCGGGGCAGATACGCAGTATTTT | CASGLSGADTQYF
NA | TRBJ1-1 | TRBV6-1 | NA | TGTGCCAGCAGTGAGGGGGGAATAGGGAACACTGAAGCTTTCTTT | CASSEGGIGNTEAFF
NA | TRBJ1-2 | TRBV6-5 | NA | TGTGCCAGCAGTTACTCGTCAGGGGTTGGGGGCTACACCTTC | CASSYSSGVGGYTF
NA | TRBJ2-6 | TRBV5-6 | NA | TGTGCCAGCAGCCGAGGGGGAGCTGGGGCCAACGTCCTGACTTTC | CASSRGGAGANVLTF
TRBD2 | TRBJ2-1 | TRBV11-1 | NA | TGTGCCAGCAGCTTAGTGCGGCAGCGGGGGAGCTCCTACAATGAGCAGTTCTTC | CASSLVRQRGSSYNEQFF
TRBD2 | TRBJ2-1 | TRBV7-9 | NA | TGTGCCAGCAGCCCGACTAGCGGGAGACAATACAATGAGCAGTTCTTC | CASSPTSGRQYNEQFF
TRBD1 | TRBJ2-1 | TRBV7-9 | NA | TGTGCCAGCAGCTTAGGGGGACAGGGTCAGTACAATGAGCAGTTCTTC | CASSLGGQGQYNEQFF
TRBD1 | TRBJ1-1 | TRBV28 | NA | TGTGCCAGCAGTTTGACAGGGGGTACTGAAGCTTTCTTT | CASSLTGGTEAFF
TRBD2 | TRBJ2-4 | TRBV18 | NA | TGTGCCAGCTCACCACCGAGCGGGGCAGCCAAAAACATTCAGTACTTC | CASSPPSGAAKNIQYF
TRBD1 | TRBJ1-1 | TRBV4-1 | NA | TGCGCCAGCAGCCAAGGGGACAGGGGTTCCACTGAAGCTTTCTTT | CASSQGDRGSTEAFF
TRBD1 | TRBJ2-2 | TRBV7-9 | NA | TGTGCCACCCCCCTTAGCCCCAGAAGGGGACAGGGTAACACCGGGGAGCTGTTTTTT | CATPLSPRRGQGNTGELFF
NA | TRBJ2-3 | TRBV27 | NA | TGTGCCAGCAGTGAGCTAACAGATACGCAGTATTTT | CASSELTDTQYF
NA | TRBJ2-7 | TRBV7-2 | NA | TGTGCCAGCAGCTTAGACGCAGGGAACTACGAGCAGTACTTC | CASSLDAGNYEQYF
NA | TRBJ1-1 | TRBV18 | NA | TGTGCCAGCTCACCACTTCCAGGGAACACTGAAGCTTTCTTT | CASSPLPGNTEAFF
NA | TRBJ1-2 | TRBV5-5 | NA | TGTGCCAGCAGCTCCCCGGGACTGCTAGGGGGGGACTATGGCTACACCTTC | CASSSPGLLGGDYGYTF